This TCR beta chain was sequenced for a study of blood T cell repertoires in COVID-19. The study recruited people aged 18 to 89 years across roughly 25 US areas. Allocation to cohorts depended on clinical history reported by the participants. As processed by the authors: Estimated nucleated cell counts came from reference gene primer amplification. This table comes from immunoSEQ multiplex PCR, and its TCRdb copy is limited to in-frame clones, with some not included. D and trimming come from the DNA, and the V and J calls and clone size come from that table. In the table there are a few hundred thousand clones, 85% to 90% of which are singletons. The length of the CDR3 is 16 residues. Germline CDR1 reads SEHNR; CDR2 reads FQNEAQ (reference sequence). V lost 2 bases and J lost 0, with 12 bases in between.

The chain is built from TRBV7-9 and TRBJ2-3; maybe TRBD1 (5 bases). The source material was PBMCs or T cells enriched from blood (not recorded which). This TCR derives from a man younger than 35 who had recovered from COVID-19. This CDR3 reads CASSLFGATSTDTQYF. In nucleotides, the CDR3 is TGTGCCAGCAGCTTATTTGGGGCCACTAGCACAGATACGCAGTATTTT.